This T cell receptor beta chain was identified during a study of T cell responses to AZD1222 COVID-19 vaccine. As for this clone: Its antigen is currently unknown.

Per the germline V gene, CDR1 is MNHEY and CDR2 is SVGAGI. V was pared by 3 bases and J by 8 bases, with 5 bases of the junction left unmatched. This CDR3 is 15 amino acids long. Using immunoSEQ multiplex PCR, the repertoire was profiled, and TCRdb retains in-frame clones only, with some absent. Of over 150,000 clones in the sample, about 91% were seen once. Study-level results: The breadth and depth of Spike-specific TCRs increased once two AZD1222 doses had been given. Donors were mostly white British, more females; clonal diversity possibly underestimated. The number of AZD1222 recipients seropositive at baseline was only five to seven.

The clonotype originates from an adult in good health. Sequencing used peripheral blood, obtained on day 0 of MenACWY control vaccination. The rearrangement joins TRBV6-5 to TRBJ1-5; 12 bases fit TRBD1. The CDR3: CASSYYGTGGEPQHF. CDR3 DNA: TGTGCCAGCAGTTATTATGGGACAGGGGGCGAGCCCCAGCATTTT.